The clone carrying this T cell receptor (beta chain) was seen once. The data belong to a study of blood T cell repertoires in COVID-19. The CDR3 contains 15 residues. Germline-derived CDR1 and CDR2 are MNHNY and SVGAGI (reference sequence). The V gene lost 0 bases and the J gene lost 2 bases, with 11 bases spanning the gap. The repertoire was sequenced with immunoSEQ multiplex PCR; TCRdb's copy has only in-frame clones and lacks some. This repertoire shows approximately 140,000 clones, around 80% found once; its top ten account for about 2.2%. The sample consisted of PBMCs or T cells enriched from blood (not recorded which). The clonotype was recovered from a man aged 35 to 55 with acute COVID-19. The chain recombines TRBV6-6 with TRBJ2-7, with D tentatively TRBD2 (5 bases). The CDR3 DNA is TGTGCCAGCAGTTACTCTCGGACTCCAGCCTACGAGCAGTACTTC. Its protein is CASSYSRTPAYEQYF.